The TCR beta chain under discussion was sequenced for a study of cytomegalovirus exposure and HLA in healthy donors. Looked up from germline, CDR1 is SGHAT and CDR2 is FQNNGV. V trimming: 5 bases; J trimming: 2 bases; junction bases outside the gene matches: 6. The CDR3 has 14 amino acids. The PCR used 60 Vbeta and 13 Jbeta primers. In the source study's methods: The count from a later analysis was roughly 80 million unique TCR beta chains, around 10 million of them shared. The method was immunoSEQ multiplex PCR; TCRdb's version includes in-frame clones alone and lacks a portion of them. V and J calls and clone size are copied from that table; D and trimming were computed from the DNA. The data contain approximately 90,000 clones, 85% of them singletons.

Sequenced input: PBMCs. The chain combines TRBV11-2 with TRBJ2-7, with 7 nucleotides matching TRBD1. The receptor comes from a man aged 35 to 55 in good health and CMV-seropositive. This chain's CDR3 is CASSRQGGTYEQYF. The DNA for the CDR3 is TGTGCCAGCAGCAGACAGGGTGGCACCTACGAGCAGTACTTC.